These T cell receptor beta chains were read from a single sample in a study of blood T cell repertoires in COVID-19. Profiling relied on immunoSEQ multiplex PCR, and the TCRdb table lists in-frame clones only, not all of them. Here the sample spans 60,000 or so clones, around 90% being singletons. The sequenced sample consisted of peripheral blood. These receptors were obtained from a human donor with acute or convalescent COVID-19. The donor label of this sample is uncertain. Each CDR3 is given with its conserved first and last residue. D genes are given only for firm matches. Size is stated for part of the rows, as once, few or many counts, or as a class when the clone is expanded.

TRBJ1-2,TRBV29-1,few,TRBD1,TGCAGCGTCAATTCAGGGGGCGGCTACACCTTC,CSVNSGGGYTF
TRBJ2-3,TRBV10-3,-,-,TGTGCCATCAGTGGCCAGACAGGGGACTATAGCACAGATACGCAGTATTTT,CAISGQTGDYSTDTQYF
TRBJ1-6,TRBV27,-,-,TGTGCCAGCAGTCTCACCCCCGGGGATAATTCACCCCTCCACTTT,CASSLTPGDNSPLHF
TRBJ1-1,TRBV5-1,-,-,TGCGCCAGCAGCTTGGACCCCAGAACGAACACTGAAGCTTTCTTT,CASSLDPRTNTEAFF
TRBJ1-2,TRBV5-1,-,-,TGCGCCAGCAGCTTGGAGCGGTATGGCTACACCTTC,CASSLERYGYTF
TRBJ1-5,TRBV24-1,-,-,TGTGCCATCGCAGATAGCAATCAGCCCCAGCATTTT,CAIADSNQPQHF
TRBJ2-7,TRBV7-8,once,TRBD1,TGTGCCAGCAGCCAGGGACAGTGGGCCGAGCAGTACTTC,CASSQGQWAEQYF
TRBJ1-2,TRBV27,-,TRBD1,TGTGCCAGCAGCTTGACAGGGGCCCACCTCTATGGCTACACCTTC,CASSLTGAHLYGYTF
TRBJ2-5,TRBV19,-,TRBD2,TGTGCCAGTAGTATTTTCCTAGCGGGGCGTGTGGAGACCCAGTACTTC,CASSIFLAGRVETQYF
TRBJ1-1,TRBV6-5,-,-,TGTGCCAGCAGTTACAGGGGGTTGAACACTGAAGCTTTCTTT,CASSYRGLNTEAFF